These 2 T cell receptor beta chains came from one sample sequenced in a study of identical twins. TCRdb called the 5' RACE reads again in MiXCR, with one record for every CDR3 protein. The sample has approximately 590,000 distinct CDR3 sequences, just under 10% seen once. This sample was shared with a second study, whose subject was yellow fever vaccine responses in identical twins.

Sequenced sample: PBMCs. The receptors here all came from a woman between 18 and 30 years old in good health.

This clonotype was picked up a small number of times. The CDR3 DNA reads as TGCGCCAGCAGCCAAGAAGTCTCGTTGGCGACCAGGGAGCTGTTTTTT. This codes for CASSQEVSLATRELFF. The gene calls are TRBV4-3 and TRBJ2-2; no clear D. Trimming removed 0 bases at V and 9 bases at J, with 17 bases between. CDR3 size: 16 residues. The germline V gene has CDR1 LGHNA and CDR2 YSLEER.

This clonotype was seen only a few times. This chain joins TRBV12-3 or TRBV12-4 and TRBJ2-3, with 7 bases matching TRBD1. With V trimmed by 5 bases and J by 0 bases, 5 bases remained unmatched. The CDR3 spans 15 residues. The CDR3 nucleotides are TGTGCCAGCAGTAATGAGGGACAGAGCACAGATACGCAGTATTTT. It codes for CASSNEGQSTDTQYF.